This T cell receptor beta chain is from a study of blood T cell repertoires in COVID-19. Here immunoSEQ multiplex PCR was the method, and the copy in TCRdb shows in-frame clones only, minus some. Of about 90,000 clones detected, about 89% appear once; the ten largest clones hold 1.8%. This clone was detected once. The germline CDR1 and CDR2 sequences are SGHDN and FVKESK. The length of the CDR3 is 17 residues. Trimming at V came to 4 bases and at J to 1 base, leaving 12 bases not matched to a gene. Sequenced: peripheral blood. The sequence derives from a human donor with active COVID-19. The donor label of this sample is uncertain. This chain links TRBV14 with TRBJ2-7; 8 bases agree with TRBD1. Here the CDR3 reads CASSRVPGQGFSYEQYF. CDR3 coding DNA: TGTGCCAGCAGCCGAGTCCCCGGACAGGGATTTTCCTACGAGCAGTACTTC.